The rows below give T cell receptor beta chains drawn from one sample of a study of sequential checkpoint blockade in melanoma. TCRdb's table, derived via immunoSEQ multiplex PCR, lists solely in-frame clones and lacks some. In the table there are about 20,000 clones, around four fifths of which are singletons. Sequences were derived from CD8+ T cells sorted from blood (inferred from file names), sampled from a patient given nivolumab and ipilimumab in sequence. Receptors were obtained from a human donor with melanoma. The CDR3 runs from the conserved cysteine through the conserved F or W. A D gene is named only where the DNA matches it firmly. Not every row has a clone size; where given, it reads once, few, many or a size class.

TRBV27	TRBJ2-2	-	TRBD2	CASSLWGGLGYGAENTGELFF	TGTGCCAGCAGTTTATGGGGGGGACTAGGGTATGGGGCTGAGAACACCGGGGAGCTGTTTTTT
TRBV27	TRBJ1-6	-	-	CASSVNKRQFTLHF	TGTGCCAGCAGTGTCAACAAACGACAGTTTACCCTCCACTTT
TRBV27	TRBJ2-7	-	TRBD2	CASSAGLAGGSRYYEQYF	TGTGCCAGCAGTGCCGGACTAGCGGGGGGTTCACGTTACTACGAGCAGTACTTC
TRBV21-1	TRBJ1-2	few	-	CASSKGGQGAYGYTF	TGTGCCAGCAGCAAAGGGGGGCAGGGGGCGTATGGCTACACCTTC
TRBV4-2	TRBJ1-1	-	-	CASSQDRGPNTEAFF	TGTGCCAGCAGCCAAGATCGAGGGCCGAACACTGAAGCTTTCTTT
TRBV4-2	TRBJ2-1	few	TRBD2	CASSQSGGSHNEQFF	TGTGCCAGCAGCCAGAGCGGGGGGTCTCACAATGAGCAGTTCTTC
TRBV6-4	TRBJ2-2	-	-	CASSDMARENTGELFF	TGTGCCAGCAGTGACATGGCCCGGGAGAACACCGGGGAGCTGTTTTTT
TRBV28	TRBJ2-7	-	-	CASSRYEQYF	TGTGCCAGCAGCCGATACGAGCAGTACTTC
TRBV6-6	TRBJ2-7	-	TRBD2	CASRTETSGGNYEQYF	TGTGCCAGCAGAACTGAAACTAGCGGGGGGAACTACGAGCAGTACTTC
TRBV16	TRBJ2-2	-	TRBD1	CASSQSRGIAGELFF	TGTGCCAGCAGCCAAAGCAGGGGGATAGCCGGGGAGCTGTTTTTT
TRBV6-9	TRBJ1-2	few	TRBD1	CASSEQGAWNGYTF	TGTGCCAGCAGTGAACAGGGGGCATGGAATGGCTACACCTTC
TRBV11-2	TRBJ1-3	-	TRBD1	CASSPWDSTGNTIYF	TGTGCCAGCAGTCCGTGGGACAGTACTGGAAACACCATATATTTT
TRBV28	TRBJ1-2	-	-	CASSQDLYGYTF	TGTGCCAGCAGTCAGGACTTGTATGGCTACACCTTC
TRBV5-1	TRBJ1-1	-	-	CASRRDMNTEAFF	TGCGCCAGCAGGAGGGATATGAACACTGAAGCTTTCTTT
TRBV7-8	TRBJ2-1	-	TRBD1	CASSLASRTGATLESSYNEQFF	TGTGCCAGCAGCTTAGCGTCCCGGACAGGGGCTACCCTCGAAAGCTCCTACAATGAGCAGTTCTTC
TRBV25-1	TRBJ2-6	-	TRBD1	CASSESPYRGAGANVLTF	TGTGCCAGCAGTGAATCCCCATACAGGGGAGCTGGGGCCAACGTCCTGACTTTC
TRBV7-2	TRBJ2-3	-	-	CASSLGGTDTQYF	TGTGCCAGCAGCTTGGGGGGTACAGATACGCAGTATTTT
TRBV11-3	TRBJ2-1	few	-	CASSWGGPYNEQFF	TGTGCCAGCAGCTGGGGGGGGCCTTACAATGAGCAGTTCTTC
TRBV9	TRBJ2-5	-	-	CASSFGDSQETQYF	TGTGCCAGCAGCTTCGGGGACTCCCAAGAGACCCAGTACTTC
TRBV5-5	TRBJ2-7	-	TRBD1	CASSDRDSLYEQYF	TGTGCCAGCAGCGACCGGGACAGTCTATACGAGCAGTACTTC
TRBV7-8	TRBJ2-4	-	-	CASSQPRGQKAKNIQYF	TGTGCCAGCAGCCAGCCTAGGGGCCAGAAAGCCAAAAACATTCAGTACTTC
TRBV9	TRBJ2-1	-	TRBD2	CASSVRSSGGAYNEQFF	TGTGCCAGCAGCGTACGGTCTAGCGGGGGGGCCTACAATGAGCAGTTCTTC
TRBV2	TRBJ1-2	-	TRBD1	CASSPGNRGAHGYTF	TGTGCCAGCAGTCCAGGGAACAGGGGGGCACATGGCTACACCTTC
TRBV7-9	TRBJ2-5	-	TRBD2	CASSYSGGALETQYF	TGTGCCAGCAGCTATAGCGGGGGGGCCTTAGAGACCCAGTACTTC